One and the same sample provided the 17 T cell receptor beta chains below, sequenced in a study of shared clonotypes between healthy human individuals (dated by TCRdb to the early 2020s). The library was built by means of the immunoSEQ multiplex PCR assay. The clones in this table, taken by TCRdb from immuneACCESS, are in-frame only. Not every clone is retained; where verified, under half of the shortfall comes from an unresolved V gene, and the cause of the rest is unknown. Recorded for this sample are around 1 million clones; over 75% of them occurred a single time. The top ten clonotypes cover 1.5% of the sample. The source material was memory CD4+ T cells sorted from blood. The sample's cell subset or site label, decoded: CD45RA-negative fraction. The receptors were sampled from a man aged 18-30 years in good health.

V usage is TRBV7-9 and J usage is TRBJ2-1; TRBD2 agrees at 9 bases. The CDR3 contains 16 residues. In germline, CDR1 is SEHNR, CDR2 FQNEAQ (reference sequence). The ends lost 5 bases at V and 5 bases at J; junction bases unmatched: 10. The CDR3, as DNA: TGTGCCAGCAGCCCAAGGGCTAGCGGGGCGAACAATGAGCAGTTCTTC. It specifies CASSPRASGANNEQFF.

V gene TRBV9 combines with J gene TRBJ1-2, with 8 nucleotides matching TRBD1. The germline V gene has CDR1 SGDLS and CDR2 YYNGEE. This CDR3 comprises 15 residues. With V trimmed by 4 bases and J by 8 bases, 13 bases remained unmatched. CDR3 in amino acids: CASSPYSGQAYGYTF. Here the CDR3 DNA reads TGTGCCAGCAGCCCCTATTCGGGACAGGCTTACGGCTACACCTTC.

The rearrangement joins TRBV5-1 to TRBJ1-2; tentative D call: TRBD1 (6 bases). CDR1 is SGHRS and CDR2 is YFSETQ in the germline V gene. Trimming stripped 0 bases from V and 5 bases from J, with 20 bases between. The CDR3 length is 17 residues. The CDR3 DNA sequence: TGCGCCAGCAGCTTGGGGTCAGGGGCCGGGAAGGGGTATGGCTACACCTTC. It encodes CASSLGSGAGKGYGYTF.

V and J are TRBV5-1 and TRBJ1-6; weak D call: TRBD1 (6 bases). The V end was cut by 4 bases, the J end by 8 bases, with 10 bases between. The CDR3 runs to 13 residues. Per germline, CDR1 SGHRS and CDR2 YFSETQ. The CDR3 DNA reads as TGCGCCAGCAGCCAGGGGCAAGATTCACCCCTCCACTTT. It translates to CASSQGQDSPLHF.

The V gene is TRBV28, the J gene TRBJ1-2, with 8 bases matching TRBD1. This CDR3 has 14 amino acids. The V gene's germline CDR1 is MDHEN and CDR2 SYDVKM. Germline trimming cut 2 bases from V and 4 bases from J; bases unmatched to any gene: 3. CDR3 sequence reads: CASSLPQGGYGYTF. The CDR3 DNA sequence: TGTGCCAGCAGTTTACCACAGGGGGGCTATGGCTACACCTTC.

The chain is built from TRBV5-1 and TRBJ1-1; 10 nucleotides match TRBD1. J lost 4 bases, V lost 5 bases, and 17 bases had no gene match. This CDR3 is 18 amino acids long. The germline gives CDR1 SGHRS, CDR2 YFSETQ. CDR3 sequence: CASRPGQGTFNEVTEAFF. Written as DNA, the CDR3 is TGCGCCAGCAGGCCGGGACAGGGGACTTTTAACGAGGTCACTGAAGCTTTCTTT.

V gene TRBV21-1 combines with J gene TRBJ2-7; TRBD2 is the table's D call and was not checked against the DNA. TRBV21-1 is annotated as a pseudogene. The CDR3 totals 16 residues. CDR3 amino acids: CASSSPLRRDPYEQYF. The CDR3 nucleotides are TGTGCCAGCAGCAGTCCCCTTAGGAGGGACCCCTACGAGCAGTACTTC.

This chain uses TRBV28 with TRBJ2-2; 7 positions match TRBD1. CDR1 MDHEN and CDR2 SYDVKM come from the germline V gene. This CDR3 is 14 amino acids long. The V and J ends lost 5 bases and 4 bases, in that order; junction bases with no gene match: 4. CDR3 nucleotides: TGTGCCAGCAGTACAGGGGCGGCCACCGGGGAGCTGTTTTTT. Amino acids: CASSTGAATGELFF.

The genes are TRBV30 and TRBJ2-5; the D gene is possibly TRBD2 (7 bases). The germline V gene encodes CDR1 GTSNPN and CDR2 SVGIG (reference sequence). The CDR3 contains 14 residues. V was shortened by 2 bases and J by 5 bases, with 15 bases between the two germline ends. Here the CDR3 reads CAWSSTGGRETQYF. The CDR3 nucleotides are TGTGCCTGGAGTTCCACGGGGGGCCGGGAGACCCAGTACTTC.

This clone was seen a handful of times. J is TRBJ1-1 and V is TRBV4-1, with D possibly matching TRBD1 (6 bases). Per the germline V gene, CDR1 is MGHRA and CDR2 is YSYEKL. V dropped 3 bases and J dropped 5 bases, with 16 bases sitting between them. This CDR3 region has 15 residues. The CDR3 region has the DNA TGCGCCAGCAGCCACGAGGTACAGGGAGGGACTGAAGCTTTCTTT. The encoded protein is CASSHEVQGGTEAFF.

This chain joins TRBV19 and TRBJ1-4, with D perhaps TRBD1 (5 bases). Trimming shortened V by 5 bases and J by 8 bases, and 15 bases separated the two germline ends. This CDR3 is 14 amino acids long. The germline V gene encodes CDR1 LNHDA and CDR2 SQIVND (reference sequence). CDR3 sequence reads: CASSQQAAGEKLFF. CDR3 in DNA: TGTGCCAGTAGTCAACAGGCGGCAGGGGAAAAACTGTTTTTT.

The gene calls are TRBV11-2 and TRBJ1-6; TRBD1 is a possible D gene (6 bases). This CDR3 has 15 amino acids. Trimming left V 5 bases short and J 7 bases short, with 15 bases between. Germline CDR1 SGHAT, CDR2 FQNNGV. The CDR3 loop reads CASSTLQGLNSPLHF. The CDR3 DNA reads as TGTGCCAGCAGCACCCTACAGGGATTAAATTCACCCCTCCACTTT.

The table lists this clone with a few counts. The chain is built from TRBV27 and TRBJ2-3; 9 bases fit TRBD2. The CDR3 is 14 amino acids. V dropped 7 bases and J dropped 2; count of bases not matched to a gene: 4. Per the germline V gene, CDR1 is MNHEY and CDR2 is SMNVEV (reference sequence). CDR3 residues: CASMASGVTDTQYF. The CDR3 DNA is TGTGCCAGCATGGCTAGCGGGGTCACAGATACGCAGTATTTT.

For this clone: Other nucleotide sequences in the sample specify the same CDR3. The chain has TRBV11-2 and TRBJ1-2; D uncertain. V lost 5 bases, J lost 4 bases, and 11 bases lay in between. CDR1 is SGHAT, CDR2 FQNNGV, per germline. The length of the CDR3 is 13 residues. CDR3 protein: CASSPGVGYGYTF. The CDR3 DNA follows: TGTGCCAGCAGCCCGGGAGTAGGCTATGGCTACACCTTC.

J is TRBJ2-2 and V is TRBV4-2, with D unresolved. V shed 1 base and J shed 1 base, with 7 bases lying between them. CDR1 and CDR2 (germline): LGHNA, YNFKEQ. This CDR3 is 15 amino acids long. CDR3 sequence: CASSQATRNTGELFF. For the CDR3, the DNA is TGTGCCAGCAGCCAAGCCACCCGGAACACCGGGGAGCTGTTTTTT.

This clone was observed a handful of times. This chain uses TRBV9 with TRBJ2-2, with a tentative D call TRBD2 (5 bases). This CDR3 comprises 13 residues. Germline CDR1 is SGDLS and CDR2 is YYNGEE. V lost 6 bases, J lost 4 bases, and 10 bases lay in between. DNA of the CDR3: TGTGCCAGCACAAGACTAAGCACCGGGGAGCTGTTTTTT. Translation: CASTRLSTGELFF.

The CDR3: CASSYSGIMNTGELFF. CDR3 in DNA: TGTGCCAGCAGTTACTCGGGCATTATGAACACCGGGGAGCTGTTTTTT. This chain joins TRBV6-6 and TRBJ2-2; D unresolved. Germline assignment: CDR1 MNHNY and CDR2 SVGAGI (reference sequence). The CDR3 length is 16 residues. Trimming removed 0 bases at V and 1 base at J, with 9 bases between.